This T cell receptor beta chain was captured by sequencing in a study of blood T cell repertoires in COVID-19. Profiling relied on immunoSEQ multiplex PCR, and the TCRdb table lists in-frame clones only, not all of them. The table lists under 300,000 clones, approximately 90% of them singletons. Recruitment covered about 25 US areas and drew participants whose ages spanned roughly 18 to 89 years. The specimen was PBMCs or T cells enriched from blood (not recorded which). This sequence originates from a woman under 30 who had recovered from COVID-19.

The CDR3 DNA follows: TGTGCCAGCTCACTAGCGGGCCCTTCGAACACCGGGGAGCTGTTTTTT. This sequence encodes CASSLAGPSNTGELFF. The chain has TRBV18 and TRBJ2-2, with 7 positions matching TRBD2. V dropped 4 bases and J dropped 0; count of bases not matched to a gene: 5. CDR1 KGHSH and CDR2 LQKENI come from the germline V gene. This CDR3 has 16 amino acids.